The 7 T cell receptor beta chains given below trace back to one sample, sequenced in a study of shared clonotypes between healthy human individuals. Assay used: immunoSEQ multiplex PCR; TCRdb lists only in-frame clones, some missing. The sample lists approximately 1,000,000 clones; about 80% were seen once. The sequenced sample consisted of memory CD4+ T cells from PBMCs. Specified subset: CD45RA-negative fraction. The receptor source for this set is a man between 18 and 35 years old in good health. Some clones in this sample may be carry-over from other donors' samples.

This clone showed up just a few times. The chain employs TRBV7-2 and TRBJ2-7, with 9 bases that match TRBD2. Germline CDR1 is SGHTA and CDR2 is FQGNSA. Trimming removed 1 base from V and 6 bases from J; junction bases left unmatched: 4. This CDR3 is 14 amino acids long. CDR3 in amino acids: CASSLGLAVREQYF. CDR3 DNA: TGTGCCAGCAGCTTAGGACTAGCGGTCCGCGAGCAGTACTTC. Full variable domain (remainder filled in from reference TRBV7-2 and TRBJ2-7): GAGVSQSPSNKVTEKGKDVELRCDPISGHTALYWYRQSLGQGLEFLIYFQGNSAPDKSGLPSDRFSAERTGGSVSTLTIQRTQQEDSAVYLCASSLGLAVREQYFGPGTRLTVT.

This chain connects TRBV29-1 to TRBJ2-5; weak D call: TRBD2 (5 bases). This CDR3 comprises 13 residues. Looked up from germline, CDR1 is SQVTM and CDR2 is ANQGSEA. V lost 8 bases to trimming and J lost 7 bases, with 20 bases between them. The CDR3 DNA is TGCAGCTCCGATGAGAGCGGTTGGGGGACCCAGTACTTC. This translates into CSSDESGWGTQYF.

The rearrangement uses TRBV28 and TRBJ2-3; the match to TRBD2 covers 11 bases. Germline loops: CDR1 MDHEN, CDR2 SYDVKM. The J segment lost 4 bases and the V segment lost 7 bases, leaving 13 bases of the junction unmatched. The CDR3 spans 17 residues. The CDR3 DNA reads TGTGCCAGCACTCGTCCGACTAGCGGGAATGTAGCAGATACGCAGTATTTT. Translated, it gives CASTRPTSGNVADTQYF.

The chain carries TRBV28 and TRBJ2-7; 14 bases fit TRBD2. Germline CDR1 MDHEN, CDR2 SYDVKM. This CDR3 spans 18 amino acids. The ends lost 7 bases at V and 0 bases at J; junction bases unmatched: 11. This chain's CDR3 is CASTPRRGLAGDSYEQYF. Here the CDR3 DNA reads TGTGCCAGCACCCCTAGGCGGGGACTAGCGGGAGACTCCTACGAGCAGTACTTC.

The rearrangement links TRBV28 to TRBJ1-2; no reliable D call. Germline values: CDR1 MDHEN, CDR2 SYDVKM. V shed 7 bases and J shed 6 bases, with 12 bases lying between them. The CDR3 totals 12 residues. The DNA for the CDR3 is TGTGCCAGCAACACCCTAGCAAATGGCTACACCTTC. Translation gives CASNTLANGYTF.

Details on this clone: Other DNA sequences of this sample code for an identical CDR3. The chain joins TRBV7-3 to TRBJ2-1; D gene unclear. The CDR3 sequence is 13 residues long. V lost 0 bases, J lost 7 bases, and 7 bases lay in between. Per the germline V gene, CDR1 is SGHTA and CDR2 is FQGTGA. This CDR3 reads CASSLTTINEQFF. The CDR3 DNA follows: TGTGCCAGCAGCTTAACAACCATTAATGAGCAGTTCTTC.

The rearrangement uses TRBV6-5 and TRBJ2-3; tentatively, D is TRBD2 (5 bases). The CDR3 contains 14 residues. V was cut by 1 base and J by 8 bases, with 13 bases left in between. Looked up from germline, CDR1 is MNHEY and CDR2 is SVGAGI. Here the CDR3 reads CASSYFRDGGTQYF. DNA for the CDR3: TGTGCCAGCAGTTACTTCCGGGATGGAGGTACGCAGTATTTT.